This entry describes one T cell receptor (beta chain). What it binds is not known. This table comes from immunoSEQ multiplex PCR, and its TCRdb copy is limited to in-frame clones, with some not included. The sample lists 30,000 to 40,000 clones, roughly 89% occurring once. This specimen comes from a study of regulatory dendritic cells for organ transplantation. Overall study results and limits: Naive CD4+ and CD8+ repertoires were highly diverse; memory CD8+ was most oligoclonal. Alloreactive memory CD8+ T cell pools varied considerably between individuals. Mature dendritic cells appeared to drive more memory CD8+ clonal expansion than regulatory ones.

Naive CD45RA+ and memory CD45RO+ CD4+ or CD8+ T cells were FACS-sorted. The specimen sequenced was naive CD4+ T cells from blood. Subset meaning: CD45RA+ naive T cells. This receptor was obtained from a human donor in good health.

The CDR3 sequence is CASSQDSDYNEQFF. CDR3 nucleotide sequence: TGCGCCAGCAGCCAAGATTCCGATTACAATGAGCAGTTCTTC. The V gene is TRBV4-3, the J gene TRBJ2-1; D remains ambiguous. The CDR3 is 14 amino acids. The germline V gene encodes CDR1 LGHNA and CDR2 YSLEER. V was trimmed by 0 bases and J by 4 bases, leaving 7 bases between them.